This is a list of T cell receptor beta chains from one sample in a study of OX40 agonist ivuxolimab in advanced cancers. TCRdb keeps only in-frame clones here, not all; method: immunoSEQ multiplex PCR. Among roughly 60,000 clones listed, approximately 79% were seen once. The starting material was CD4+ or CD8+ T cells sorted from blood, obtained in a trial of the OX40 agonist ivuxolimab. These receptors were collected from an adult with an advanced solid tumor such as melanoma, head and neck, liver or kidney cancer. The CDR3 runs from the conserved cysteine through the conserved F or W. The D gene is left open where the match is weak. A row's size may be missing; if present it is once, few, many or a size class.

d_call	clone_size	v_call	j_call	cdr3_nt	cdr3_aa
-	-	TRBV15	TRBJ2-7	TGTGCCACCAGCAGAGAGAGGCTCTCCTACGAGCAGTACTTC	CATSRERLSYEQYF
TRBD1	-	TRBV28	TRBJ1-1	TGTGCCAGCATTTCGGAGGGGGCGCCCCGGAACACTGAAGCTTTCTTT	CASISEGAPRNTEAFF
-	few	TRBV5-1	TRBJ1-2	TGCGCCAGCAGCTTGGGGACAACTGGGAACTATGGCTACACCTTC	CASSLGTTGNYGYTF
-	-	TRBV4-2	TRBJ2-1	TGTGCCAGCAGCTTGGGCAAGACCAATGAGCAGTTCTTC	CASSLGKTNEQFF
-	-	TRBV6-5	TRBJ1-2	TGTGCCAGCAGAGGGGACGGGTGGACGGGCTACACCTTC	CASRGDGWTGYTF
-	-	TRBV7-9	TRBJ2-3	TGTGCCAGCAGCTTAATGGGTGACTATCCCGGGGATACGCAGTATTTT	CASSLMGDYPGDTQYF
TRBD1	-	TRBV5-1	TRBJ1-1	TGCGCCAGCAGCTCAGGGGGTGGGAACACTGAAGCTTTCTTT	CASSSGGGNTEAFF
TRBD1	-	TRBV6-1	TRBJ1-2	TGTGCCAGCAGTGGGACAGGGAGGGATGGCTACACCTTC	CASSGTGRDGYTF
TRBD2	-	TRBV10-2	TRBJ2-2	TGCGCCAGCGGGACTAGCGGGGGGCGGGGCACCGGGGAGCTGTTTTTT	CASGTSGGRGTGELFF
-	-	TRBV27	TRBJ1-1	TGTGCCAGCAGTTGGTCTCGGGGCTACACTGAAGCTTTCTTT	CASSWSRGYTEAFF
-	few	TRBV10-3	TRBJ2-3	TGTGCCATCAGTGACAACCCAACAGATACGCAGTATTTT	CAISDNPTDTQYF
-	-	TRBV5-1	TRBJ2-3	TGCGCCAGCAGCTTGGAGAGGGGCCCAGATACGCAGTATTTT	CASSLERGPDTQYF
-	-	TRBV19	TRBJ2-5	TGTGCCAGTAGTACGACTATTGAAGAGACCCAGTACTTC	CASSTTIEETQYF
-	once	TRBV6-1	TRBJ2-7	TGTGCCAGCAGGACCCCGGGCCTTTACGAGCAGTACTTC	CASRTPGLYEQYF
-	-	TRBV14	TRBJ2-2	TGTGCCAGCAGCCAAGCCTTTGGGCTATTTCTCCCCGGGGAGCTGTTTTTT	CASSQAFGLFLPGELFF
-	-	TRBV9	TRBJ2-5	TGTGCCAGCAGCGTACAGCCCCAGGGTGAAGAGACCCAGTACTTC	CASSVQPQGEETQYF
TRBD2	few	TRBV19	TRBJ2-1	TGTGCCAGTAGTATAGCCTCAGCGGGAGCAGGCTCCTACAATGAGCAGTTCTTC	CASSIASAGAGSYNEQFF
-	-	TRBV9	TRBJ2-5	TGTGCCAGCAGCGTCCGGAGGGGGGAGACCCAGTACTTC	CASSVRRGETQYF
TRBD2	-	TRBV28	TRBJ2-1	TGTGCCAGCAGTTTAGAGACTAGCGGGGGCAATGAGCAGTTCTTC	CASSLETSGGNEQFF
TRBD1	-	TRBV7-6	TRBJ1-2	TGTGCCAGCAGCTCACTACCGGGACAGGATTATGGCTACACCTTC	CASSSLPGQDYGYTF
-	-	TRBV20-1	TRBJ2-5	TGCAGTGCTAGAGATCAAGAGACCCAGTACTTC	CSARDQETQYF
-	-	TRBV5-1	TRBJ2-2	TGCGCTTCCGGAGGGGGGGTCACCGGGGAGCTGTTTTTT	CASGGGVTGELFF
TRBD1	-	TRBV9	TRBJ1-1	TGTGCCAGCAGCCCAGAGGGACAGCGAGGGAACACTGAAGCTTTCTTT	CASSPEGQRGNTEAFF
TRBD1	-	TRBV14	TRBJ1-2	TGTGCCAGCAGCCTGCTCAAAACAGGGGGACACGGCTACACCTTC	CASSLLKTGGHGYTF
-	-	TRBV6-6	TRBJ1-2	TGTGCCAGCAGTATGGGGGGGGCCAGCTATGGCTACACCTTC	CASSMGGASYGYTF
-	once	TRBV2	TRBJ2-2	TGTGCCAGCAGTGAAAGCCGGGTAAACACCGGGGAGCTGTTTTTT	CASSESRVNTGELFF
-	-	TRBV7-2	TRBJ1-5	TGTGCCAGCAGCCCAGGGGACCGGCAGCCCCAGCATTTT	CASSPGDRQPQHF
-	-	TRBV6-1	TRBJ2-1	TGTGCCAGCAGTGAAGCAGGCAGACCCAATGAGCAGTTCTTC	CASSEAGRPNEQFF
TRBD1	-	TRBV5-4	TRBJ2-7	TGTGCCAGCAGTCTTCCGGACAGGCCCTACGAGCAGTACTTC	CASSLPDRPYEQYF
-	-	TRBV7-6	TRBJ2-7	TGTGCCAGCAGCTTAGCGCTAGGCTACGAGCAGTACTTC	CASSLALGYEQYF
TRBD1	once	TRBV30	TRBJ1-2	TGTGCCTGGAGTGGAACAGGGGACTATGGCCACACCTTC	CAWSGTGDYGHTF
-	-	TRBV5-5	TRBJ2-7	TGTGCCAGCAGCTTTCCACAGACCTACGAGCAGTACTTC	CASSFPQTYEQYF
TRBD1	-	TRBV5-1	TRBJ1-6	TGCGCCAGCAGCTCGACAGGGGAGGATAATTCACCCCTCCACTTT	CASSSTGEDNSPLHF
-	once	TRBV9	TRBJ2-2	TGTGCCAGCAGCGTAGGAAGGGTCACCGGGGAGCTGTTTTTT	CASSVGRVTGELFF
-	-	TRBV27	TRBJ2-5	TGTGCCAGCCGCCGAGTTGGGTGGCAAGAGACCCAGTACTTC	CASRRVGWQETQYF
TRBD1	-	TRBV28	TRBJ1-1	TGTGCCAGCACTCAAGGGGGGACAGCGAACACTGAAGCTTTCTTT	CASTQGGTANTEAFF
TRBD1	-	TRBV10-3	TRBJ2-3	TGTGCCATCACAAGGACAGGGTCAGTGGATACGCAGTATTTT	CAITRTGSVDTQYF
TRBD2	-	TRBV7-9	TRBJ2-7	TGTGCCAGCAGTGGTATCGGTGGGGGGGACTACGAGCAGTACTTC	CASSGIGGGDYEQYF
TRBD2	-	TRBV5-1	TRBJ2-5	TGCGCCAGCAGCGCCGGGGGGACGGAAGAGACCCAGTACTTC	CASSAGGTEETQYF
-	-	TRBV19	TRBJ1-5	-	CATRGSNQPQHFGDWGSNQPQHF
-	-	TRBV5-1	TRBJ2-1	TGCGCCAGCAGCTTGGGATTGAGAAATGAGCAGTTCTTC	CASSLGLRNEQFF
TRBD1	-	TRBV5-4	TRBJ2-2	TGTGCCAGCAGCCCCCCGGGACAGTACACCGGGGAGCTGTTTTTT	CASSPPGQYTGELFF
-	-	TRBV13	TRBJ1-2	TGTGCCAGCAGCTCCTCTCGGGAGGGCATCTATGGCTACACCTTC	CASSSSREGIYGYTF
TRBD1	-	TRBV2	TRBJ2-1	TGTGCCAGCACCCGTGGGACAGGGAATGGGGGGCGGCAGTTCTTC	CASTRGTGNGGRQFF
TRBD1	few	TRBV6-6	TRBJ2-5	TGTGCCAGCAGTTACGGGACGGGACAGGCACGGGAGACCCAGTACTTC	CASSYGTGQARETQYF
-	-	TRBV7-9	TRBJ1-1	TGTGCCAGCAGCTTTTATGGGGAGAACACTGAAGCTTTCTTT	CASSFYGENTEAFF
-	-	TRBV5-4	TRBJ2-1	TGTGCCAGCAGCTTGGAGGGCGGGGTGGGCAATGAGCAGTTCTTC	CASSLEGGVGNEQFF
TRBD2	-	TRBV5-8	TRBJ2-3	TGTGCCAGCAGCTTGATAGGACTAGCGGGACCCCGTTCCACAGATACGCAGTATTTT	CASSLIGLAGPRSTDTQYF
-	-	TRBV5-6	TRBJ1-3	TGTGCCAGCAGCCGCATTAGAAGTTGGGATCCAGGAAACACCATATATTTT	CASSRIRSWDPGNTIYF
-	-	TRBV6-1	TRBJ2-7	TGTGCCAGCAGCCTCGGGAACTACTACGAGCAGTACTTC	CASSLGNYYEQYF
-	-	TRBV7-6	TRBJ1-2	TGTGCCAGCAGCTTAGGAGGGGCTAACTATGGCTACACCTTC	CASSLGGANYGYTF
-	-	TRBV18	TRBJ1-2	TGTGCCAGCTCACCAAAGACAGGCCTGAACTATGGCTACACCTTC	CASSPKTGLNYGYTF
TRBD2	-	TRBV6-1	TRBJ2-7	TGTGCCAGCAGTGATCTGACTAGCGGATACGAGCAGTACTTC	CASSDLTSGYEQYF